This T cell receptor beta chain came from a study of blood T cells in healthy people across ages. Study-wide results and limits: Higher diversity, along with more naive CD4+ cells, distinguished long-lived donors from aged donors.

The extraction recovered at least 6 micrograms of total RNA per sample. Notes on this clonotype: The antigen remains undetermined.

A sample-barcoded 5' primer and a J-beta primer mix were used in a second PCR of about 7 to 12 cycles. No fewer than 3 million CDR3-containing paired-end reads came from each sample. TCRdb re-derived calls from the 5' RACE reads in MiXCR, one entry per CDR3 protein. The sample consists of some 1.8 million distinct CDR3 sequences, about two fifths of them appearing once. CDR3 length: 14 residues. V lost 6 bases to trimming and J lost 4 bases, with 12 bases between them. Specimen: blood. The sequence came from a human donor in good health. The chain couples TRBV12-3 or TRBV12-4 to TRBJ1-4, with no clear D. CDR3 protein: CASRNRGVNEKLFF. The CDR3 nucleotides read TGTGCCAGCAGGAACCGAGGAGTTAATGAAAAACTGTTTTTT.